This T cell receptor beta chain emerged from a study of shared clonotypes between healthy human individuals (dated by TCRdb to 2020 to 2021). Concerning the study at large: A couple of women and a few men aged 18 to 49 years were included in the cohort. For each donor, CD4 naive and CD4 memory were each given three plates, CD8 naive was given two plates, and CD8 memory was given one plate. To estimate repertoire size and how much clonotypes are shared between individuals, the study performed deep sequencing of blood TCR repertoires from roughly five healthy adults. To increase sequencing depth and limit assay-specific biases, different laboratories used diverse techniques to prepare libraries and sequence TCR repertoires. Between about 0.8 and 9 billion PBMCs per donor were obtained by leukapheresis. The paper's findings and limits, for the study overall: Compared with non-shared clonotypes, clonotypes shared by all four sorted-subset donors had higher generation probabilities. Naive subsets generally had larger estimated clonotype richness than memory subsets. Based on pairwise subsampling, the degree of clonotype sharing among donors was expected to be affected by sequencing depth. Sampling was restricted to blood, and TCR repertoires in tissues likely differ from the TCR repertoires found in blood. Because the study included a small number of donors, the genetic and exposure-history diversity represented was limited. Rarefaction of sorted-subset datasets indicated incomplete sequencing despite the large sequencing depth. About 4.5% of naive CD4, roughly 3.5% of naive CD8, roughly 2.4% of memory CD4, and more than 0.35% of memory CD8 clonotypes were shared across several donors.

The donors were healthy, HIV-negative adults with no recently reported acute infections or vaccinations. Every donor was a Caucasian adult residing in Nashville, Tennessee, USA. CD4+ T cells were enriched by magnetic negative selection, after which naive cells were positively selected on CD45RA and the negative fraction was taken as the memory subset. Blood was collected by leukapheresis, and PBMCs were isolated by Ficoll-Histopaque density gradient centrifugation and then cryopreserved in liquid nitrogen vapor phase. Purity and quantity of every magnetically sorted T cell population were checked by analytical flow cytometry. From each sorted fraction, genomic DNA was isolated and quantified by UV absorbance on a Nanodrop 2000c. CDR3 length: 15 amino acids, cysteine to phenylalanine. Here the CDR3 DNA is all that survives: 45 bases in frame from base 1. CDR1 SGHRS and CDR2 YFSETQ are derived from the germline V gene. Trimming leaves V shorter by 4 bases and J shorter by 3 bases, with the junction holding 5 bases beyond the gene matches.

Using the deep immunoSEQ assay, multiplex PCR amplified TCR CDR3 regions from genomic DNA. Extracted genomic DNA from each cell subset was spread evenly across all wells of several immunoSEQ 96-well plates, with each plate serving as a replicate. For sorted subsets, each replicate PCR was loaded with about 0.2 ug genomic DNA, equivalent to roughly 30,000 T cell genomes. Purified libraries were measured with a Qubit 3.0 fluorometer, size-checked on a Bioanalyzer 2100, and measured again with the KAPA Library Quantification kit. Each immunoSEQ 96-well plate was sequenced on its own single-read 150-cycle Illumina NextSeq 550 flow cell. Under the source paper's analysis protocol: Because the immunoSEQ output held only junctional sequences and lacked quality scores, the filtering could not match the filtering applied to full-length reads. Sequences were annotated with PyIR, a Python wrapper for IgBLAST v1.9, using IMGT germline references to assign V/J genes and CDR3. Reads were removed for weak V/J assignments (E-value above 1e-6), missing CDR3, stop codons, out-of-frame junctions, or ambiguous translated residues. A V3J clonotype was defined by an identical inferred V gene, J gene, and CDR3 amino acid sequence. The percentage overlap between two repertoires was calculated by dividing the number of shared unique clonotypes by the size of the smaller repertoire. Repertoire richness was assessed with RTK rarefaction, the Chao1 estimator, and Recon v2.1 estimates of unobserved clonotypes. Generation probabilities for all TCRbeta clonotypes obtained by the gDNA method from a few donors were computed using OLGA. TCRdb limited this immuneACCESS table to in-frame rearrangements with V and J called. A share of clones is missing; checked studies link under half to unresolved V genes, and the rest is unexplained. V and J calls and clone size follow that table, whereas D and trimming were derived from the DNA. The sample includes about 1.4 million clones, with approximately 96% observed a single time. Together, the top ten hold 0.95% to 1.5% of the sample.

Notes on this clone: Its antigen remains unidentified. Qualities for individual bases were not recorded, and no much larger clone is one base off.

The clonotype was recovered from a man under 40 in good health. Recombination linked TRBV5-1 to TRBJ2-1, with 9 bases matching TRBD2. Sample: naive CD4+ T cells sorted from blood. This sample's cell subset or site label indicates: CD45RA+ positively selected. The bases are TGCGCCAGCAGCAAAGGACTAGCGAACTACAATGAGCAGTTCTTC. Its translation is CASSKGLANYNEQFF.